The sequence of this TCR beta chain was determined in a study of shared clonotypes between healthy human individuals. Overall study context: Three plates were used per donor for CD4 naive, three for CD4 memory, two for CD8 naive and one for CD8 memory.

Assay execution proceeded at the deep level. Sequencing used immunoSEQ multiplex PCR; TCRdb keeps in-frame clones, though not all of them. The data contain approximately 1,500,000 clones, roughly 96% of them singletons. This TCR was sampled from a man aged 30 to 45 in good health. Source material: naive CD4+ T cells sorted from blood. Subset in this sample: CD45RA+ positively selected.

Here the CDR3 reads CASSTRQGTQYF. As DNA, the CDR3 is TGTGCCAGCAGCACCAGACAGGGGACGCAGTATTTT. This sequence joins TRBV9 and TRBJ2-3, with 8 bases matching TRBD1. The CDR3 sequence is 12 residues long. The J segment lost 9 bases and the V segment lost 4 bases, leaving 4 bases of the junction unmatched. Germline-derived CDR1 and CDR2 are SGDLS and YYNGEE.